The T cell receptor beta chain described here comes from a study of blood T cell repertoires in COVID-19 (dated by TCRdb to 2020 to 2022). About the full investigation: Collaborator samples came from the United States, Italy and Spain and covered acute and convalescent phases of COVID-19. The material from the prospective study consisted of cDNA or gDNA derived from T cells, B-cell-depleted T cells, or PBMCs. Deeply sampled blood TCRbeta repertoires from subjects exposed to, actively infected with, or recovered from COVID-19 were included in the dataset. A freely available public database, intended as a resource for researchers studying the immune response to SARS-CoV-2, is where the repertoires were released. The samples were drawn from the first 160 participants of the ongoing ImmuneRACE study and from under 1,500 subjects provided by 6 global collaborators. The sample metadata nearly always contained a de-identified subject ID, COVID-19 status, age in years and sex. Where available, HLA class I and class II types were obtained from metadata supplied by the sample provider rather than from assay-based typing. Overall study outcomes, separate from this receptor: How much clinical and demographic metadata was included differed by source and by participant, and the metadata was provided uncurated.

Notes on this clone: What this receptor recognizes is not known. Base qualities are not provided; no much larger clone lies one nucleotide away.

Collaborating institutions collected whole blood in K2EDTA tubes following their own protocols. For TCRbeta analysis, collaborators shipped samples as frozen whole blood, isolated PBMCs, or DNA extracted from either of those sample types. The immunoSEQ Assay, a bias-controlled multiplex PCR, was used to amplify TCRbeta CDR3 regions from genomic DNA. The source study handled its data this way. The number of nucleated cells in each sample was estimated by amplification of reference gene primers within the assay. Sequence reads were collapsed and filtered to measure the absolute abundance of every unique TCRbeta CDR3 rearrangement. For each sample, productive Simpson clonality was calculated as the square root of Simpson's diversity index over productive rearrangements. TCRdb mirrors the immuneACCESS table, restricted to in-frame sequences. Some clones are absent from its copies; in checked studies, under half trace to an unresolved V gene, and the reason for the others is unknown. V, J and clone size are those of that table, while D and trimming were read from the DNA. This sample is represented by 40,000 to 45,000 clones; roughly 87% of them were singletons. The ten largest clones capture roughly 4.5% of the sample.

Reading the germline V gene gives CDR1 SGHRS and CDR2 YFSETQ. A distance of 13 bases separates the germline ends of V and J, which lose 3 bases and 6 bases respectively. Taken from cysteine to phenylalanine, the CDR3 has 15 residues. Only the CDR3 region is kept as DNA, spanning 45 bases read in frame from base 1. Sequenced: peripheral blood. The clonotype originates from a man between 60 and 70 years old with acute or convalescent COVID-19. The chain couples TRBV5-1 to TRBJ1-6, and TRBD1 may be the D gene, going by 6 matching bases. The DNA is TGCGCCAGCAGCTCCCGACAACAGGGTAATTCACCCCTCCACTTT. It translates as CASSSRQQGNSPLHF.